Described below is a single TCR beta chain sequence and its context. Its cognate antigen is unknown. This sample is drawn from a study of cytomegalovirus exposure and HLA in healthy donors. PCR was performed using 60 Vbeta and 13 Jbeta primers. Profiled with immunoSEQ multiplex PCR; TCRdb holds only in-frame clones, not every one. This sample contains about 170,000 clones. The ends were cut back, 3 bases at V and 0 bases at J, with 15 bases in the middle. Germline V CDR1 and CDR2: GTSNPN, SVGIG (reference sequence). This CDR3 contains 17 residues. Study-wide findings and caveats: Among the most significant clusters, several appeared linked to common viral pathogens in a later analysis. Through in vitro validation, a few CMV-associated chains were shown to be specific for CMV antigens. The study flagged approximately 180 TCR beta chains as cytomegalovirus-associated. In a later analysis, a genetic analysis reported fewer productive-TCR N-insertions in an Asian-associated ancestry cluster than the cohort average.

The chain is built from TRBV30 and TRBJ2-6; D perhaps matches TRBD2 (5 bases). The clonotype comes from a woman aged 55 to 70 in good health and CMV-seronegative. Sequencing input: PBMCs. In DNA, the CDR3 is TGTGCCTGGAGAAGGGAGAAATTAAGCTCTGGGGCCAACGTCCTGACTTTC. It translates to CAWRREKLSSGANVLTF.